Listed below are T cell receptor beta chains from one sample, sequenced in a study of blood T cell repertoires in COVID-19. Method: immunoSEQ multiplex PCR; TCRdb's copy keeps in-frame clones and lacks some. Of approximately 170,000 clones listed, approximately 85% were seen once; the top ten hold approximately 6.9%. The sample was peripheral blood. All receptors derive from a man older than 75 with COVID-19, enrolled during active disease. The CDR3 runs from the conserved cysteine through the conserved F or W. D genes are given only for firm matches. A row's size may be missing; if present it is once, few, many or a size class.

CDR3 protein: CASSLLLGTASNEKLFF
CDR3 DNA: TGTGCCAGCAGCTTGTTGTTAGGGACAGCTAGTAATGAAAAACTGTTTTTT
clone size: -
J gene: TRBJ1-4
D gene: TRBD1
V gene: TRBV7-6

CDR3 protein: CASSLRGAYEQYF
CDR3 DNA: TGTGCCAGCAGCTTAAGGGGCGCCTACGAGCAGTACTTC
clone size: -
J gene: TRBJ2-7
D gene: -
V gene: TRBV7-9

CDR3 protein: CASSSFRGLGEKLFF
CDR3 DNA: TGTGCCAGCAGCTCCTTTCGGGGGTTGGGTGAAAAACTGTTTTTT
clone size: -
J gene: TRBJ1-4
D gene: -
V gene: TRBV5-4

CDR3 protein: CASSLGLGGASQPQHF
CDR3 DNA: TGCGCCAGCAGCCTCGGCCTCGGGGGGGCAAGTCAGCCCCAGCATTTT
clone size: once
J gene: TRBJ1-5
D gene: -
V gene: TRBV5-1

CDR3 protein: CASSLYRGDSALHF
CDR3 DNA: TGTGCCAGCAGTTTATACAGGGGGGATTCAGCCCTCCACTTT
clone size: -
J gene: TRBJ1-6
D gene: TRBD1
V gene: TRBV27

CDR3 protein: CASSDRGNYGYTF
CDR3 DNA: TGTGCCAGCAGCGACAGGGGGAACTATGGCTACACCTTC
clone size: -
J gene: TRBJ1-2
D gene: TRBD1
V gene: TRBV6-5

CDR3 protein: CASSQDSRGPGDTQYF
CDR3 DNA: TGTGCCAGCAGCCAAGATTCGAGGGGGCCAGGAGATACGCAGTATTTT
clone size: -
J gene: TRBJ2-3
D gene: TRBD1
V gene: TRBV4-2

CDR3 protein: CASSFGHSGVMNTEAFF
CDR3 DNA: TGCGCCAGCAGCTTCGGACACTCGGGCGTCATGAACACTGAAGCTTTCTTT
clone size: -
J gene: TRBJ1-1
D gene: -
V gene: TRBV5-1

CDR3 protein: CATRDRVAGANVLTF
CDR3 DNA: TGTGCCACTCGGGACAGGGTAGCTGGGGCCAACGTCCTGACTTTC
clone size: -
J gene: TRBJ2-6
D gene: TRBD1
V gene: TRBV6-5

CDR3 protein: CASSQKLAGGPSRNEQFF
CDR3 DNA: TGTGCCAGCAGCCAAAAGCTAGCGGGGGGCCCAAGCCGCAATGAGCAGTTCTTC
clone size: -
J gene: TRBJ2-1
D gene: TRBD2
V gene: TRBV3-1/TRBV3-2

CDR3 protein: CASRGVGELFF
CDR3 DNA: TGTGCCAGTAGGGGTGTCGGGGAGCTGTTTTTT
clone size: -
J gene: TRBJ2-2
D gene: -
V gene: TRBV7-9

CDR3 protein: CASSARQGYGGNTIYF
CDR3 DNA: TGTGCCAGCAGCGCCAGACAGGGATACGGTGGAAACACCATATATTTT
clone size: -
J gene: TRBJ1-3
D gene: TRBD1
V gene: TRBV9

CDR3 protein: CASSESRDSPLHF
CDR3 DNA: TGCGCCAGCAGTGAGTCGAGGGATTCACCCCTCCACTTT
clone size: -
J gene: TRBJ1-6
D gene: -
V gene: TRBV10-1

CDR3 protein: CASGNRVSNQPQHF
CDR3 DNA: TGTGCCAGCGGAAACAGGGTTAGCAATCAGCCCCAGCATTTT
clone size: -
J gene: TRBJ1-5
D gene: -
V gene: TRBV2

CDR3 protein: CASSYGSGTEAFF
CDR3 DNA: TGCGCCAGCAGCTATGGGTCGGGCACTGAAGCTTTCTTT
clone size: -
J gene: TRBJ1-1
D gene: -
V gene: TRBV5-1

CDR3 protein: CASSDRQGHGYTF
CDR3 DNA: TGTGCCAGCAGCGACCGACAGGGGCATGGCTACACCTTC
clone size: -
J gene: TRBJ1-2
D gene: TRBD1
V gene: TRBV7-3

CDR3 protein: CASRERREQYF
CDR3 DNA: TGTGCCAGCAGAGAAAGGAGGGAGCAGTACTTC
clone size: -
J gene: TRBJ2-7
D gene: -
V gene: TRBV28

CDR3 protein: CASKEGAAGNQPQHF
CDR3 DNA: TGTGCCAGCAAGGAGGGGGCGGCGGGCAATCAGCCCCAGCATTTT
clone size: -
J gene: TRBJ1-5
D gene: TRBD1
V gene: TRBV2

CDR3 protein: CASRPTGGAYNEQFF
CDR3 DNA: TGTGCCAGCAGACCAACAGGGGGCGCATACAATGAGCAGTTCTTC
clone size: -
J gene: TRBJ2-1
D gene: TRBD1
V gene: TRBV2

CDR3 protein: CASSQRSAGSYQETQYF
CDR3 DNA: TGTGCCAGCAGCCAAAGGTCGGCGGGGAGTTACCAAGAGACCCAGTACTTC
clone size: -
J gene: TRBJ2-5
D gene: -
V gene: TRBV4-2

CDR3 protein: CASSYEGNQPQHF
CDR3 DNA: TGTGCCAGCAGTTACGAGGGTAATCAGCCCCAGCATTTT
clone size: -
J gene: TRBJ1-5
D gene: -
V gene: TRBV12-3/TRBV12-4

CDR3 protein: CASSYVAGNYGYTF
CDR3 DNA: TGTGCCAGCAGCTATGTTGCGGGGAACTATGGCTACACCTTC
clone size: -
J gene: TRBJ1-2
D gene: -
V gene: TRBV28

CDR3 protein: CSVVISGATSSLYGYTF
CDR3 DNA: TGCAGCGTGGTGATTTCAGGGGCCACGTCTTCCTTATATGGCTACACCTTC
clone size: -
J gene: TRBJ1-2
D gene: -
V gene: TRBV29-1

CDR3 protein: CASSESGTGSIDYGYTF
CDR3 DNA: TGCGCCAGCAGTGAGTCCGGGACAGGGAGTATAGACTATGGCTACACCTTC
clone size: -
J gene: TRBJ1-2
D gene: TRBD1
V gene: TRBV10-2

CDR3 protein: CASSPGQPNTGELFF
CDR3 DNA: TGCGCCAGCAGCCCGGGACAGCCCAACACCGGGGAGCTGTTTTTT
clone size: -
J gene: TRBJ2-2
D gene: TRBD1
V gene: TRBV5-1

CDR3 protein: CASSLAPSGQGARGYTF
CDR3 DNA: TGTGCCAGCAGCTTAGCGCCGTCCGGACAGGGGGCGCGAGGCTACACCTTC
clone size: -
J gene: TRBJ1-2
D gene: TRBD1
V gene: TRBV11-2

CDR3 protein: CASSPTWGSRLDSGNTIYF
CDR3 DNA: TGTGCCAGCTCACCAACCTGGGGCAGCCGTCTAGACTCTGGAAACACCATATATTTT
clone size: -
J gene: TRBJ1-3
D gene: -
V gene: TRBV18

CDR3 protein: CASSLLDNEQFF
CDR3 DNA: TGTGCCAGCAGCCTCCTCGACAATGAGCAGTTCTTC
clone size: -
J gene: TRBJ2-1
D gene: -
V gene: TRBV5-4

CDR3 protein: CASSVDRSSTDTQYF
CDR3 DNA: TGTGCCAGCAGCGTGGACAGATCGAGCACAGATACGCAGTATTTT
clone size: -
J gene: TRBJ2-3
D gene: -
V gene: TRBV7-3